This T cell receptor beta chain is from a study of blood T cells in healthy people across ages. This clonotype has only a few counts. Then a second PCR, running about 6 to 11 cycles, was carried out with a sample-barcoded 5' primer and a J-beta primer mix. TCRdb re-called the 5' RACE reads through MiXCR, storing one row per CDR3 protein. The repertoire holds roughly 1,700,000 distinct CDR3 sequences, with roughly 27% as singletons. Germline values: CDR1 SNHLY, CDR2 FYNNEI. The CDR3 runs to 13 residues. The V gene end was trimmed by 7 bases and the J gene end by 2 bases; junction bases not matched to a gene: 4.

This TCR was sampled from a woman aged 30 to 39 in good health. Sequencing was done on a sample of blood. The gene calls are TRBV2 and TRBJ1-2, with TRBD1 identical over 7 bases. CDR3 sequence: CASKTGSNYGYTF. Written as DNA, the CDR3 is TGTGCCAGCAAGACAGGGTCGAACTATGGCTACACCTTC. Using reference TRBV2 and TRBJ1-2 for the parts outside the CDR3, the full variable domain is EPEVTQTPSHQVTQMGQEVILRCVPISNHLYFYWYRQILGQKVEFLVSFYNNEISEKSEIFDDQFSVERPDGSNFTLKIRSTKLEDSAMYFCASKTGSNYGYTFGSGTRLTVV.